This T cell receptor beta chain was sequenced in a study of beta chain features in type 1 diabetes. V was shortened by 5 bases and J by 3 bases, with 14 bases between the two germline ends. Germline V gene lookup returns CDR1 SGHTA and CDR2 FQGNSA. The CDR3 sequence is 14 residues long. Notes on the study in general: Any role of HLA type in TCRB rearrangement remained unresolved here.

Only one heparinised blood draw was taken per donor, and its volume averaged around 100 mL. Points on this clone: Its specificity is not known.

Expressed TCRB transcripts got sequenced, as all isolated RNA was reverse transcribed. Generated by immunoSEQ multiplex PCR, the TCRdb table keeps only in-frame clones and is missing some. Here the sample spans around 250,000 clones, around 68% being singletons. What was sequenced was naive CD4+ T cells from blood. The receptor was isolated from a man younger than 40 in good health. The chain carries TRBV7-2 and TRBJ2-7; tentatively, D is TRBD2 (6 bases). Here the CDR3 DNA reads TGTGCCAGCAGCCGGGGACTGCTAAACTACGAGCAGTACTTC. It codes for CASSRGLLNYEQYF. Variable domain in full (rest from reference TRBV7-2 and TRBJ2-7): GAGVSQSPSNKVTEKGKDVELRCDPISGHTALYWYRQSLGQGLEFLIYFQGNSAPDKSGLPSDRFSAERTGGSVSTLTIQRTQQEDSAVYLCASSRGLLNYEQYFGPGTRLTVT.